This TCR beta chain was captured in a study of cytomegalovirus exposure and HLA in healthy donors (dated by TCRdb to 2016 to 2017). Turning to the overall study: An earlier analysis of roughly 570 of the donors reported 250 to 350 Gb of sequence data and 117 million unique TCR beta sequences obtained from roughly 180 million T cells. Around 330 gigabases of sequencing data and around 80 million unique TCR sequences made up an early release that covered approximately 650 HLA-typed donors. The genetic ancestry cluster associated with self-reported Caucasian donors included 81% of the approximately 400 genotyped donors. The study was designed to test whether signatures of past pathogen exposure could be identified by cataloging public T cell receptors. The study profiled the T cell repertoires of under 850 subjects by immunosequencing and related them to cytomegalovirus serostatus. A separate validation cohort of 100 to 150 different subjects was used in addition to the roughly 670-subject first cohort. To predict cytomegalovirus infection status, the study brought together high-throughput TCR immunosequencing, statistical association of individual TCRs with disease status, and machine learning. In a later analysis, previously published TCR beta repertoires from 550 to 750 donors were re-analyzed and high-resolution HLA genotyping was added so that TCR occurrence patterns could be studied. In the later analysis, no new phenotypic data were used to find candidate immune exposures; instead, reliance was placed on TCR beta sequences and their occurrence across donors. To decide whether each TCR beta V gene segment behaved as functional or pseudogenic, an earlier analysis of approximately 590 of the donors relied on high-throughput TCR beta sequencing. Donor age, sex, ethnicity and CMV serostatus were compiled alongside the repertoire data. Genome-wide SNP genotypes for about three fifths of the roughly 670 donors were used in a later genetic analysis, which treated that subset as a discovery cohort. Every repertoire in the discovery cohort had been generated on one and the same sequencing platform. HLA typing included class I and class II loci at four-digit resolution. The number of donors typed differed by locus, with about 629-640 for A, B, C, DRB1 and DQB1, roughly 520 for DQA1, over 600 for DPA1, and some 440 for DPB1. Several DR-DQ haplotypes were treated as single units for association and clustering because of strong linkage in the cohort. Among a few hundred genotyped donors of the cohort, an average of roughly 240,000 unique TCR beta nucleotide sequences were sequenced per donor, roughly a sixth of them non-productive.

From the cysteine up to the phenylalanine, the CDR3 has a length of 16 residues. Kept here is only the CDR3 DNA, which spans 48 bases and is read in frame from base 1. Trimming at the junction amounts to 2 bases on V and 2 bases on J, and the germline ends lie 10 bases apart. In the germline V gene (reference sequence), CDR1 corresponds to MNHEY and CDR2 to SMNVEV. A note on this clone: Its antigen is unknown. The sample holds no much larger clone one base away, and base qualities are not on file.

The cohort was made up of about 610 healthy bone marrow donors. Cohort members were all nominally healthy when sampled, although unrecorded immune exposures were likely present. The donor was CMV seronegative and belonged to the group of 352 seronegative cohort members. Every donor gave a peripheral blood sample, and the peripheral blood mononuclear cells from that sample were used for TCR beta sequencing. Genomic DNA extraction from the blood cell samples was performed with the Qiagen DNeasy Blood Extraction Kit. General study outcomes and caveats: A later genetic analysis reported fewer N-insertions in productive TCRs among donors in an Asian-associated ancestry cluster than the roughly 690-donor mean. This cohort had only TCR beta chains sequenced, and the lack of alpha or paired-chain data limited which features could be detected. Correlated functional status among segregating V segments might reflect linkage disequilibrium, but an unknown experimental factor could not be ruled out. According to a later analysis, TCR association rates differed among HLA loci, with DRB1 alleles showing the most associated TCRs and HLA-C alleles showing the fewest. Assigning TCR associations to individual alleles was difficult when HLA alleles, especially DR and DQ, strongly co-occurred. Three of the identified cytomegalovirus-associated TCR beta chains were confirmed in vitro to be specific for cytomegalovirus antigens. Broadly in line with IMGT annotations, most TCR beta V segments showed up in productive rearrangements about 90% or about 30% of the time in an earlier analysis of several hundred of the donors. The earlier analysis of 450 to 700 of the donors excluded over 15 rarely observed V segments, including chromosome 9 orphons, because counts were too low. According to the authors, the approach could potentially be generalized to other disease states and immunological phenotypes. Because some donors lacked HLA typing at each locus, the association tests relied only on the typed subset. Specific HLA alleles were associated with around 18,000 TCR beta sequences at a false discovery rate of 0.05 in a later analysis. In both the original and validation cohorts, the classifier was reported to diagnose cytomegalovirus status with high specificity and sensitivity. In a later analysis, most CMV-associated TCR beta chains were found to appear HLA-restricted, with HLA associations seemingly driven largely by CMV exposure. Roughly uniform sequencing depth across donors was assumed in presence/absence analyses, although this assumption may not hold. A further reported finding was that TCR beta sequences accurately predicted the HLA-A and HLA-B alleles for most subjects in the first cohort. The study gave a list of under 200 TCR beta chains associated with cytomegalovirus. Immune exposure information for the cohort was limited to CMV serostatus. According to a later analysis, parvovirus B19, influenza, CMV and Epstein-Barr virus appeared linked to several top co-occurrence clusters. Most TCR sequences were seen in very few donors, while some public TCRs were found in many individuals. Compared with equally common non-associated chains, HLA-associated TCR beta chains in a later analysis were more clonally expanded and had lower generation probabilities. An association between a missense DCLRE1C variant and V-gene and J-gene trimming of TCR beta chains was found in a later genetic analysis and replicated in an independent cohort. A group of highly shared sequence variants was considered likely to be a technical artifact of the sequencing pipeline. The 87-base-pair reads could not distinguish some IMGT-functional V segments, including TRBV6-2 and TRBV6-3, so those segments were excluded.

To prepare the library, the immunoSEQ multiplex PCR assay was applied. A mixture of 60 forward primers for TCR Vbeta segments and 13 reverse primers for TCR Jbeta segments was used in the multiplex PCR. A multiplex PCR assay on genomic DNA amplified the CDR3 region of rearranged TCR beta genes. The amplified TCR beta libraries were sequenced on the Illumina HiSeq System as 87-base-pair reads. Per the source publication's procedure: Across the 640 or so repertoires, a later analysis counted approximately 75 million unique TCR beta chains, roughly 11 million of which were shared by at least two donors. A nearest-neighbor algorithm error-corrected the raw reads and collapsed the reads into unique sequences, merging closely related sequences to remove PCR and sequencing errors. V, D and J gene segments were assigned by aligning CDR3 sequences to IMGT reference sequences. Each retained sequence needed at least a six-nucleotide match to both a V gene segment and a J gene segment. A rearrangement was called productive if the CDR3 had no stop codons and remained in frame with V and J, and every other rearrangement was called non-productive. Following IMGT convention, CDR3 was defined as the stretch from the second conserved V-encoded cysteine to the conserved J-encoded phenylalanine. The earlier analysis of about 570 of the donors excluded any sequence lacking an unambiguous match to a single V gene segment. In an earlier analysis of around 590 of the donors, a V segment was called functional when productive rearrangements were above 56.7%, and segregating when the standard deviation between donors exceeded 5%. A statistical classification framework was built to diagnose cytomegalovirus status from the catalog of TCR beta chain sequences. In a later analysis, V and J genes were assigned by comparing TCR nucleotide sequences against IMGT/GENE-DB human TR gene sequences. A later analysis assigned CDR3 sequences and most-parsimonious VDJ recombination scenarios with the TCRdist pipeline. In a later analysis, each TCR beta chain was defined by its CDR3 amino acid sequence together with its V-gene family, and reads without a unique V-gene family were excluded. To address suspected cross-contamination and a sequencing artifact, a later analysis removed under 600 highly shared, low-generation-probability nucleotide sequences. In a later analysis, a clonal expansion index for each public chain was calculated from normalized within-repertoire ranks of inferred template counts. In a later analysis, generation probabilities were computed using a VDJ recombination model fitted to out-of-frame rearrangements, and the results were checked against IGoR. In a later analysis, TCR-TCR, TCR-HLA and TCR-CMV co-occurrence was scored with hypergeometric tests, and a repertoire-size bias correction was applied to TCR pairs. To estimate false discovery rates, a later analysis permuted the HLA or CMV assignments 20 times. A later analysis grouped co-occurring TCRs with DBSCAN, adding TCRdist sequence similarity when clustering within HLA-allele-positive subsets. For co-occurrence clustering, repertoires with fewer than 30,000 or more than 120,000 public chains were excluded, along with about five repertoires with anomalous nucleotide sharing. The table was pulled from immuneACCESS by TCRdb, which kept in-frame rearrangements only. Such tables lose some clones; where checked, under half of the loss comes from unresolved V genes, and the rest has no known cause. Clone size and V and J calls were adopted from that table, with D and trimming inferred from the DNA. Within this sample are approximately 120,000 clones, with over 65% of them counted one time only. The ten top clones hold more than 0.95% of the sample.

Rearrangement joined TRBV27 to TRBJ2-6; the best D guess is TRBD1, with 5 bases matching. Sequencing used PBMCs. The TCR sequence derives from a man between 50 and 59 years old in good health and CMV-seronegative. The CDR3 reads CASSLKGVTGANVLTF. The nucleotide sequence reads TGTGCCAGCAGTTTAAAAGGGGTAACTGGGGCCAACGTCCTGACTTTC.